One and the same sample provided the 32 T cell receptor beta chains below, sequenced in a study of resident and recirculating memory T cells in vitiligo. This table comes from immunoSEQ multiplex PCR, and its TCRdb copy is limited to in-frame clones, with some not included. The repertoire holds 55,000 to 75,000 clones, just over 90% seen once, with around 4.6% in the top ten. Input material: blood. These receptors all stem from a male donor with vitiligo.

This clone was seen a handful of times. The V and J genes are TRBV7-3 and TRBJ2-7, with 9 nucleotides matching TRBD1. The CDR3 is made up of 15 amino acids. V lost 1 base to trimming and J lost 4 bases; unmatched junction nucleotides: 5. Germline-derived CDR1 and CDR2 are SGHTA and FQGTGA. The CDR3: CASSLKGTGTYEQYF. The CDR3 nucleotides read TGTGCCAGCAGCTTAAAAGGGACAGGGACGTACGAGCAGTACTTC. Variable domain in full (rest from reference TRBV7-3 and TRBJ2-7): GAGVSQTPSNKVTEKGKYVELRCDPISGHTALYWYRQSLGQGPEFLIYFQGTGAADDSGLPNDRFFAVRPEGSVSTLKIQRTERGDSAVYLCASSLKGTGTYEQYFGPGTRLTVT.

This chain uses TRBV6-4 with TRBJ2-3; possible D gene TRBD2, 6 bases. V lost 0 bases, J lost 7 bases, and 11 bases lay in between. The CDR3 consists of 14 residues. Germline V gene data show CDR1 as MRHNA and CDR2 as SNTAGT. CDR3 sequence reads: CASSDSRGRNTQYF. The CDR3 nucleotides read TGTGCCAGCAGTGACTCGCGAGGGAGGAATACGCAGTATTTT.

This chain joins TRBV5-1 and TRBJ1-2; possibly TRBD1 for D (5 bases). Trimming shortened V by 2 bases and J by 6 bases, and 14 bases separated the two germline ends. Per germline, CDR1 SGHRS and CDR2 YFSETQ. CDR3 length: 14 residues. As DNA, the CDR3 is TGCGCCAGCAGCTTATTGACAGACTCCGATGGCTACACCTTC. Its protein is CASSLLTDSDGYTF.

This chain connects TRBV5-4 to TRBJ2-7, with 11 bases identical to TRBD1. Germline V lookup: CDR1 SGHNT, CDR2 YYREEE (reference sequence). The V gene end was trimmed by 4 bases and the J gene end by 1 base; junction bases not matched to a gene: 13. The CDR3 contains 18 residues. CDR3 sequence reads: CASSRGQGAGFSSYEQYF. CDR3 DNA: TGTGCCAGCAGCCGTGGACAGGGGGCTGGTTTCTCGTCCTACGAGCAGTACTTC.

The rearrangement uses TRBV6-5 and TRBJ1-5; the D is unclear. CDR3 length: 13 residues. Trimming removed 6 bases at V and 9 bases at J, with 15 bases between. CDR1 MNHEY and CDR2 SVGAGI come from the germline V gene. The CDR3 coding sequence is TGTGCCAGCAGCGGCGGCGGGCTCGGGCCCCAGCATTTT. Protein product: CASSGGGLGPQHF.

The gene calls are TRBV2 and TRBJ2-4; unclear D gene. The CDR3 contains 14 residues. Trimming pared 6 bases from V and 0 bases from J, leaving 9 bases between. Germline V CDR1 and CDR2: SNHLY, FYNNEI. The CDR3 nucleotides read TGTGCCAGCAGACAGATACTAGCCAAAAACATTCAGTACTTC. Amino acid sequence: CASRQILAKNIQYF.

The chain links TRBV7-2 to TRBJ2-2; no definite D call. The CDR3 spans 15 residues. Per the germline V gene, CDR1 is SGHTA and CDR2 is FQGNSA. V lost 1 base to trimming and J lost 4 bases, with 10 bases between them. In nucleotides, the CDR3 is TGTGCCAGCAGCTTAGGGCCCCCTGGCACCGGGGAGCTGTTTTTT. It translates to CASSLGPPGTGELFF.

V and J are TRBV30 and TRBJ1-2, with D possibly matching TRBD1 (5 bases). The V end lost 1 base, the J end lost 7 bases, and 13 bases lay between the germline ends. The CDR3 runs to 13 residues. Germline-derived CDR1 and CDR2 are GTSNPN and SVGIG (reference sequence). The CDR3 loop is CAWSAFAGGGYTF. In nucleotides, the CDR3 is TGTGCCTGGAGTGCGTTCGCGGGGGGTGGCTACACCTTC.

Only one count was recorded for this clone. This chain connects TRBV9 to TRBJ2-3; tentatively, D is TRBD1 (5 bases). There are 16 residues in the CDR3. Germline lookup yields CDR1 SGDLS and CDR2 YYNGEE. The germline V and J ends were trimmed by 2 bases and 4 bases, with 17 bases remaining between them. CDR3 sequence: CASSVDLGQGADTQYF. The CDR3 DNA reads as TGTGCCAGCAGCGTCGACCTCGGGCAGGGTGCAGATACGCAGTATTTT.

The chain has TRBV9 and TRBJ2-7, with D perhaps TRBD2 (6 bases). This CDR3 spans 12 amino acids. The V end lost 0 bases, the J end lost 7 bases, and 8 bases lay between the germline ends. Germline V gene sequence: CDR1 SGDLS, CDR2 YYNGEE. For the CDR3, the DNA is TGTGCCAGCAGCGTAGGCGGGGAGGAGCAGTACTTC. It specifies CASSVGGEEQYF. The full variable domain, completed using reference TRBV9 and TRBJ2-7, is DSGVTQTPKHLITATGQRVTLRCSPRSGDLSVYWYQQSLDQGLQFLIQYYNGEERAKGNILERFSAQQFPDLHSELNLSSLELGDSALYFCASSVGGEEQYFGPGTRLTVT.

The rearrangement uses TRBV10-3 and TRBJ2-3; 7 bases are shared with TRBD1. CDR1 ENHRY and CDR2 SYGVKD come from the germline V gene. Unmatched junction bases numbered 4, after V lost 7 bases and J lost 3 bases. This CDR3 is built from 13 residues. The CDR3, as DNA: TGTGCCATCAAGGGGGCCGCGACAGATACGCAGTATTTT. The encoded protein is CAIKGAATDTQYF.

This chain uses TRBV28 with TRBJ1-4, with TRBD1 as a possible D gene (5 bases). V lost 2 bases and J 11 bases, leaving 15 bases between the germline ends. The CDR3 is 14 residues long. Germline loops: CDR1 MDHEN, CDR2 SYDVKM. CDR3 residues: CASSLARGTAKLFF. CDR3 sequence (DNA): TGTGCCAGCAGTTTAGCCCGGGGGACGGCGAAACTGTTTTTT. Supplemented by reference TRBV28 and TRBJ1-4, the full variable domain reads DVKVTQSSRYLVKRTGEKVFLECVQDMDHENMFWYRQDPGLGLRLIYFSYDVKMKEKGDIPEGYSVSREKKERFSLILESASTNQTSMYLCASSLARGTAKLFFGSGTQLSVL.

The chain couples TRBV9 to TRBJ2-3, with 7 bases that match TRBD2. CDR3 length: 14 amino acids. After removal of 2 bases from V and 4 bases from J, the junction contained 4 bases not matched to a gene. Per germline, CDR1 SGDLS and CDR2 YYNGEE. The chain's CDR3 is CASSVGGYSDTQYF. The CDR3 DNA reads TGTGCCAGCAGCGTGGGGGGGTATTCAGATACGCAGTATTTT.

CDR3 nucleotide sequence: TGTGCCAGTAGTATTTGGGGCGAGGAGACCCAGTACTTC. Translated: CASSIWGEETQYF. The V gene is TRBV19, the J gene TRBJ2-5, with TRBD1 as a possible D gene (5 bases). CDR1 and CDR2 (germline): LNHDA, SQIVND (reference sequence). V dropped 3 bases and J dropped 5 bases, with 10 bases sitting between them. There are 13 residues in the CDR3.

The chain links TRBV6-4 to TRBJ2-1, with 10 bases matching TRBD2. Germline V gene lookup returns CDR1 MRHNA and CDR2 SNTAGT. J gave up 6 bases and V 6 bases, and 11 bases lay outside the gene matches. The length of the CDR3 is 16 residues. The CDR3 nucleotides are TGTGCCAGCAGGAGCGTAGCGGGGGGCGCTCCCAATGAGCAGTTCTTC. It specifies CASRSVAGGAPNEQFF.

The J gene is TRBJ2-3, the V gene TRBV5-1, with 9 bases identical to TRBD2. Germline V gives CDR1 SGHRS, CDR2 YFSETQ. CDR3 length equals 17 residues. Trimming took 4 bases from V and 10 from J; bases not matched to a gene: 19. CDR3 coding DNA: TGCGCCAGCAGCCCCCGCCTAGCGGGGAGCCCGGTGGATCCGCAGTATTTT. Translated, it gives CASSPRLAGSPVDPQYF.

This chain uses TRBV5-6 with TRBJ2-3, with D possibly TRBD1 on 5 matching bases. The ends were cut back, 0 bases at V and 3 bases at J, with 5 bases in the middle. In germline, CDR1 is SGHDT, CDR2 YYEEEE. The CDR3 length is 13 residues. The CDR3 loop reads CASSLDRTDTQYF. The CDR3 nucleotides read TGTGCCAGCAGCTTGGACAGGACAGATACGCAGTATTTT. Full variable domain (rest looked up from reference TRBV5-6 and TRBJ2-3): DAGVTQSPTHLIKTRGQQVTLRCSPKSGHDTVSWYQQALGQGPQFIFQYYEEEERQRGNFPDRFSGHQFPNYSSELNVNALLLGDSALYLCASSLDRTDTQYFGPGTRLTVL.

The chain uses TRBV6-6 and TRBJ2-5; possibly TRBD2 for D (6 bases). Germline CDR1 is MNHNY and CDR2 is SVGAGI (reference sequence). V was clipped by 6 bases and J by 2 bases, with 13 bases between them. The CDR3 loop spans 14 amino acids. CDR3: CASRPGTLQETQYF. CDR3 bases: TGTGCCAGCAGACCCGGGACTTTACAAGAGACCCAGTACTTC.

The chain couples TRBV5-1 to TRBJ1-6; 7 nucleotides agree with TRBD1. This CDR3 has 15 residues. Germline V lookup: CDR1 SGHRS, CDR2 YFSETQ. The V segment lost 4 bases and the J segment 5 bases; nucleotides outside the gene matches: 6. CDR3 sequence (DNA): TGCGCCAGCAGCCCCCGGGACAGCGATAATTCACCCCTCCACTTT. Translation: CASSPRDSDNSPLHF.

This chain links TRBV10-3 with TRBJ1-1; TRBD1 matches 7 bases. J was trimmed by 5 bases and V by 6 bases; bases with no gene match: 3. Germline V CDR1 and CDR2: ENHRY, SYGVKD. The CDR3 covers 12 residues. The CDR3 spells CAIRSGGTEAFF. The CDR3 DNA is TGTGCCATCAGATCAGGGGGAACTGAAGCTTTCTTT.

The chain is built from TRBV6-6 and TRBJ2-7, with D possibly being TRBD2 (5 bases). Germline V CDR1 and CDR2: MNHNY, SVGAGI (reference sequence). The CDR3 contains 11 residues. The V end was cut by 6 bases, the J end by 2 bases, with 5 bases between. CDR3 region: CASRRAYEQYF. CDR3 coding DNA: TGTGCCAGCAGGAGGGCCTACGAGCAGTACTTC.

This chain's CDR3 is CASSLDGYEQYF. CDR3 bases: TGCGCCAGCAGCTTGGACGGCTACGAGCAGTACTTC. The gene calls are TRBV5-1 and TRBJ2-7; D unresolved. Germline lookup yields CDR1 SGHRS and CDR2 YFSETQ. The V and J ends lost 0 bases and 3 bases respectively, with 4 bases between them. There are 12 residues in the CDR3.

V and J are TRBV30 and TRBJ1-2; unclear D gene. CDR1 is GTSNPN, CDR2 SVGIG, per germline (reference sequence). V was shortened by 0 bases and J by 5 bases, with 7 bases between the two germline ends. The CDR3 sequence is 12 residues long. The CDR3: CAWSVRSYGYTF. Written as DNA, the CDR3 is TGTGCCTGGAGTGTACGGAGTTATGGCTACACCTTC.

This chain connects TRBV28 to TRBJ2-7; 11 positions match TRBD1. Germline assignment: CDR1 MDHEN and CDR2 SYDVKM. The CDR3 runs to 16 residues. Trimming cost V 4 bases and J 1 base; bases outside gene matches: 6. The CDR3 coding sequence is TGTGCCAGCAGTTCGGCCGGGACAGGGGGTTCCTACGAGCAGTACTTC. This codes for CASSSAGTGGSYEQYF.

This chain connects TRBV30 to TRBJ2-6; D perhaps matches TRBD1 (5 bases). The CDR3 consists of 16 residues. Trimming shortened V by 5 bases and J by 0 bases, and 14 bases separated the two germline ends. CDR1 and CDR2 (germline): GTSNPN, SVGIG (reference sequence). The CDR3 reads CAWAQVWASGANVLTF. The CDR3 DNA follows: TGTGCCTGGGCACAGGTCTGGGCCTCTGGGGCCAACGTCCTGACTTTC.

CDR3 protein: CASGLVLGIGGEKLFF. In nucleotides, the CDR3 is TGTGCTAGTGGTTTGGTACTGGGCATAGGGGGCGAAAAACTGTTTTTT. The chain uses TRBV12-5 and TRBJ1-4; 7 bases line up with TRBD1. The V and J ends lost 0 bases and 8 bases, in that order; junction bases with no gene match: 9. Germline V gene data show CDR1 as LGHNT and CDR2 as FRNRAP. There are 16 residues in the CDR3.

The chain has TRBV19 and TRBJ2-7; D unresolved. The CDR3 sequence is 13 residues long. Trimming pared 0 bases from V and 2 bases from J, leaving 5 bases between. Germline V lookup: CDR1 LNHDA, CDR2 SQIVND (reference sequence). The CDR3 spells CASSIDPAYEQYF. The CDR3 DNA reads as TGTGCCAGTAGTATAGATCCCGCCTACGAGCAGTACTTC. Together with reference TRBV19 and TRBJ2-7, the CDR3 gives the full variable domain: DGGITQSPKYLFRKEGQNVTLSCEQNLNHDAMYWYRQDPGQGLRLIYYSQIVNDFQKGDIAEGYSVSREKKESFPLTVTSAQKNPTAFYLCASSIDPAYEQYFGPGTRLTVT.

The chain links TRBV10-3 to TRBJ2-1; D uncertain. Germline CDR1 ENHRY, CDR2 SYGVKD. The CDR3 is 11 residues long. V was pared by 4 bases and J by 7 bases, with 5 bases between. The CDR3 here is CAISVLNEQFF. CDR3 sequence (DNA): TGTGCCATCAGTGTTCTAAATGAGCAGTTCTTC.

The genes are TRBV5-1 and TRBJ2-3, with D hard to call. V was pared by 0 bases and J by 0 bases, with 8 bases between. The length of the CDR3 is 15 residues. Germline CDR1 SGHRS, CDR2 YFSETQ. The CDR3 reads CASSLALTSTDTQYF. The DNA of the CDR3 is TGCGCCAGCAGCTTGGCCTTAACTAGCACAGATACGCAGTATTTT.

The rearrangement joins TRBV4-3 to TRBJ2-7; 8 bases align to TRBD2. This CDR3 comprises 14 residues. V lost 1 base and J lost 3; bases outside the gene matches: 2. Per the germline V gene, CDR1 is LGHNA and CDR2 is YSLEER. This CDR3 is CASSQGAGGYEQYF. DNA of the CDR3: TGCGCCAGCAGCCAAGGTGCGGGGGGCTACGAGCAGTACTTC.

The rearrangement links TRBV2 to TRBJ2-1, with 8 bases fitting TRBD1. V was clipped by 6 bases and J by 9 bases; unmatched bases: 13. The CDR3 contains 15 residues. From germline, CDR1 is SNHLY and CDR2 FYNNEI. CDR3 region: CASRIGRTGSFEQFF. CDR3 nucleotide sequence: TGTGCCAGCAGGATCGGACGGACAGGGTCATTTGAGCAGTTCTTC.

The J gene is TRBJ1-4, the V gene TRBV5-6; TRBD1 aligns across 9 bases. Trimming at V came to 1 base and at J to 8 bases, leaving 15 bases not matched to a gene. This CDR3 has 18 residues. Germline-derived CDR1 and CDR2 are SGHDT and YYEEEE. The CDR3 loop reads CASSLNFPGQGFNEKLFF. The CDR3 DNA reads as TGTGCCAGCAGCTTGAATTTTCCGGGACAGGGATTTAACGAAAAACTGTTTTTT.